What follows describes a single T cell receptor beta chain. This sample is part of a study of blood T cell repertoires in COVID-19. Looking at the study overall: Some COVID-19 samples were acute and others convalescent; all came from the United States, Italy and Spain. The cDNA or gDNA used as material had been derived from T cells, B-cell-depleted T cells, or PBMCs.

Original processing notes: Reference gene primer amplification in the assay estimated nucleated cell counts. Profiling relied on immunoSEQ multiplex PCR, and the TCRdb table lists in-frame clones only, not all of them. V and J calls plus clone size are reproduced from that table; the DNA served to infer D and trimming. The sample yields roughly 80,000 clones, about 88% seen once. The CDR3 runs 16 residues. V lost 6 bases, J lost 7 bases, and 17 bases stayed unmatched. Per germline, CDR1 LNHNV and CDR2 YYDKDF (reference sequence). The sequencing sample was made of peripheral blood. The clonotype was recovered from a human donor in a cohort sampled during active COVID-19. This chain connects TRBV15 to TRBJ1-2; 7 bases are a match to TRBD1. CDR3 residues: CATSVSLGGELSGYTF. In DNA form, the CDR3 reads TGTGCCACCAGTGTCTCCTTAGGGGGCGAGCTTAGTGGCTACACCTTC.